The next 29 T cell receptor beta chains were all read from a single sample in a study of cytomegalovirus exposure and HLA in healthy donors. Primers: 60 Vbeta forward and 13 Jbeta reverse. The repertoire was sequenced with immunoSEQ multiplex PCR; TCRdb's copy has only in-frame clones and lacks some. This table holds 53,000 or so clones, 70% to 75% found once. Material: PBMCs. These receptors were collected from a man in his thirties or forties in good health and CMV-seropositive.

CDR3 in DNA: TGCGCCAGCAGCCAAGAAGCGGGGATCACCGGGGAGCTGTTTTTT. This encodes CASSQEAGITGELFF. This rearrangement joins TRBV4-3 to TRBJ2-2; 7 nucleotides match TRBD2. Germline CDR1 and CDR2: LGHNA and YSLEER. Trimming cost V 0 bases and J 4 bases; bases outside gene matches: 2. CDR3 size: 15 residues.

The chain uses TRBV7-3 and TRBJ2-5, with 7 bases aligning to TRBD2. V shed 5 bases and J 7 bases; nucleotides not matched to a gene: 10. Per germline, CDR1 SGHTA and CDR2 FQGTGA. This CDR3 contains 14 residues. The DNA of the CDR3 is TGTGCCAGCAGCCAATGGGAGGGAAAGGGGACCCAGTACTTC. This translates into CASSQWEGKGTQYF.

The chain is built from TRBV30 and TRBJ2-7, with D maybe TRBD1 (7 bases). The CDR3 length is 13 residues. V was shortened by 2 bases and J by 7 bases, with 15 bases between the two germline ends. Germline assignment: CDR1 GTSNPN and CDR2 SVGIG (reference sequence). CDR3 bases: TGTGCCTGGAGTCCCTGGAGGGGGCAAGAGCAGTACTTC. Residues: CAWSPWRGQEQYF.

The rearrangement uses TRBV5-1 and TRBJ1-6, with D maybe TRBD1 (6 bases). The CDR3 runs to 19 residues. Germline V CDR1 and CDR2: SGHRS, YFSETQ. Between the trimmed V and J ends, which lost 1 base and 5 bases, there was a span of 22 bases. CDR3 protein: CASSLRFIVAGADNSPLHF. The CDR3 nucleotides read TGCGCCAGCAGCTTGCGTTTTATTGTGGCGGGGGCGGATAATTCACCCCTCCACTTT.

The genes are TRBV5-1 and TRBJ1-1; 12 bases are a match to TRBD1. This CDR3 comprises 22 residues. Per the germline V gene, CDR1 is SGHRS and CDR2 is YFSETQ. The ends lost 2 bases at V and 6 bases at J; junction bases unmatched: 26. This CDR3 reads CASSLAPVPFPGQGAVMAEAFF. The CDR3, as DNA: TGCGCCAGCAGCTTAGCGCCCGTCCCTTTCCCGGGACAGGGGGCGGTTATGGCTGAAGCTTTCTTT. Complete variable domain (other parts from reference TRBV5-1 and TRBJ1-1): KAGVTQTPRYLIKTRGQQVTLSCSPISGHRSVSWYQQTPGQGLQFLFEYFSETQRNKGNFPGRFSGRQFSNSRSEMNVSTLELGDSALYLCASSLAPVPFPGQGAVMAEAFFGQGTRLTVV.

The V and J genes are TRBV30 and TRBJ2-1, with 8 bases lining up with TRBD1. The ends lost 0 bases at V and 14 bases at J; junction bases unmatched: 12. The CDR3 contains 14 residues. Germline CDR1 is GTSNPN and CDR2 is SVGIG (reference sequence). CDR3 nucleotide sequence: TGTGCCTGGAGTGTTGGGGTTGCAGGGGGCGAGGAGTTCTTC. Translated, it gives CAWSVGVAGGEEFF.

The chain links TRBV7-9 to TRBJ2-2, with TRBD1 as a possible D gene (6 bases). Germline lookup yields CDR1 SEHNR and CDR2 FQNEAQ (reference sequence). V was trimmed by 5 bases and J by 13 bases, leaving 23 bases between them. The CDR3 sequence is 15 residues long. The CDR3 DNA follows: TGTGCCAGCAGCCGACGAGACAGGAAGGGCCCCGGGCTGTTTTTT. It encodes CASSRRDRKGPGLFF. Together with reference TRBV7-9 and TRBJ2-2, the CDR3 gives the full variable domain: DTGVSQNPRHKITKRGQNVTFRCDPISEHNRLYWYRQTLGQGPEFLTYFQNEAQLEKSRLLSDRFSAERPKGSFSTLEIQRTEQGDSAMYLCASSRRDRKGPGLFFGEGSRLTVL.

The rearrangement links TRBV11-2 to TRBJ2-3; TRBD2 agrees at 9 bases. Germline CDR1 and CDR2: SGHAT and FQNNGV. This CDR3 has 15 amino acids. With V trimmed by 6 bases and J by 0 bases, 4 bases remained unmatched. The DNA of the CDR3 is TGTGCCAGCAGACAGAGCGGGGGGAGCACAGATACGCAGTATTTT. Residues: CASRQSGGSTDTQYF.

The rearrangement uses TRBV4-2 and TRBJ1-2; 7 bases are shared with TRBD1. The J segment lost 0 bases and the V segment lost 2 bases, leaving 6 bases of the junction unmatched. In germline, CDR1 is LGHNA, CDR2 YNFKEQ. This CDR3 region has 16 residues. CDR3 bases: TGTGCCAGCAGCCAACCACAGGGGCCCCCTAACTATGGCTACACCTTC. Translation gives CASSQPQGPPNYGYTF.

This chain uses TRBV4-3 with TRBJ1-3; 7 bases align to TRBD1. The V gene's germline CDR1 is LGHNA and CDR2 YSLEER. The CDR3 runs 15 residues. The ends lost 5 bases at V and 2 bases at J; junction bases unmatched: 6. CDR3 in DNA: TGCGCCAGCAGCGAACTGACAGGGACTGGAAACACCATATATTTT. This sequence encodes CASSELTGTGNTIYF.

The chain recombines TRBV5-4 with TRBJ2-1; D call uncertain. Trimming cost V 0 bases and J 4 bases, with 11 bases left between them. The CDR3 has 15 amino acids. CDR1 SGHNT and CDR2 YYREEE come from the germline V gene (reference sequence). CDR3 coding DNA: TGTGCCAGCAGCTTGGTCCAGCTCAGGTACAATGAGCAGTTCTTC. As protein: CASSLVQLRYNEQFF.

The chain joins TRBV11-2 to TRBJ1-5, with 8 bases identical to TRBD1. The CDR3 consists of 16 residues. V lost 4 bases, J lost 3 bases, and 8 bases stayed unmatched. Germline-derived CDR1 and CDR2 are SGHAT and FQNNGV. The CDR3 here is CASSSESGQDNQPQHF. CDR3 nucleotides: TGTGCCAGCAGCTCAGAGTCGGGACAGGACAATCAGCCCCAGCATTTT. The full variable domain, with the rest looked up from reference TRBV11-2 and TRBJ1-5, is EAGVAQSPRYKIIEKRQSVAFWCNPISGHATLYWYQQILGQGPKLLIQFQNNGVVDDSQLPKDRFSAERLKGVDSTLKIQPAKLEDSAVYLCASSSESGQDNQPQHFGDGTRLSIL.

The rearrangement links TRBV19 to TRBJ2-2, with 8 bases identical to TRBD1. CDR3 length: 14 residues. Germline CDR1 is LNHDA and CDR2 is SQIVND (reference sequence). V dropped 9 bases and J dropped 3; count of bases not matched to a gene: 6. The CDR3 loop is CASQDRGDTGELFF. CDR3 coding DNA: TGTGCCAGCCAAGACAGGGGAGACACCGGGGAGCTGTTTTTT.

This chain links TRBV29-1 with TRBJ1-2; D call uncertain. Germline-derived CDR1 and CDR2 are SQVTM and ANQGSEA. The CDR3 has 13 residues. Trimming cost V 2 bases and J 0 bases, with 7 bases left between them. The CDR3 protein is CSVEQASNYGYTF. The CDR3 DNA is TGCAGCGTTGAACAGGCCTCTAACTATGGCTACACCTTC.

The chain uses TRBV7-9 and TRBJ1-5; the D gene is possibly TRBD1 (6 bases). V shed 1 base and J shed 2 bases, with 9 bases lying between them. CDR3 length: 15 amino acids. The germline V gene has CDR1 SEHNR and CDR2 FQNEAQ (reference sequence). The chain's CDR3 is CASSLEAGGNQPQHF. In DNA, the CDR3 is TGTGCCAGCAGCTTAGAAGCAGGGGGCAATCAGCCCCAGCATTTT.

This chain links TRBV27 with TRBJ2-1, with TRBD2 matching 9 bases. CDR3 length equals 16 residues. V lost 5 bases, J lost 4 bases, and 9 bases stayed unmatched. Germline V gives CDR1 MNHEY, CDR2 SMNVEV (reference sequence). CDR3: CASSPSGTRRYNEQFF. The CDR3 DNA sequence: TGTGCCAGCAGTCCTAGCGGGACCCGAAGATACAATGAGCAGTTCTTC.

The chain links TRBV4-3 to TRBJ2-7; 11 bases line up with TRBD1. CDR3 length: 16 amino acids. The germline V gene encodes CDR1 LGHNA and CDR2 YSLEER. J lost 3 bases, V lost 0 bases, and 4 bases had no gene match. This CDR3 is CASSQDVGTGGYEQYF. The CDR3 nucleotides read TGCGCCAGCAGCCAAGATGTGGGGACAGGGGGCTACGAGCAGTACTTC.

The chain links TRBV6-5 to TRBJ2-7, with 10 bases aligning to TRBD1. Germline-derived CDR1 and CDR2 are MNHEY and SVGAGI. CDR3 length equals 15 residues. After removal of 0 bases from V and 4 bases from J, the junction contained 3 bases not matched to a gene. The CDR3 DNA reads as TGTGCCAGCAGTTACTCCGGGACAGGGGTTTACGAGCAGTACTTC. Residues: CASSYSGTGVYEQYF.

The V gene is TRBV28, the J gene TRBJ2-5, with a weak D call TRBD2 (6 bases). Trimming removed 6 bases at V and 0 bases at J, with 20 bases between. From germline, CDR1 is MDHEN and CDR2 SYDVKM. CDR3 length: 17 residues. CDR3 region: CASSTQPGGSYQETQYF. The CDR3 DNA sequence: TGTGCCAGCAGCACCCAACCTGGGGGGTCCTACCAAGAGACCCAGTACTTC.

The CDR3 DNA follows: TGTGCCAGCAGCCCCCCGACAGGGGGAAGAGGTATTAACTATGGCTACACCTTC. Protein product: CASSPPTGGRGINYGYTF. The chain recombines TRBV28 with TRBJ1-2; 9 nucleotides line up with TRBD1. Germline CDR1 reads MDHEN; CDR2 reads SYDVKM. V dropped 6 bases and J dropped 1; count of bases not matched to a gene: 15. This CDR3 has 18 amino acids.

The chain has TRBV11-2 and TRBJ1-6; D call uncertain. Between the trimmed V and J ends, which lost 4 bases and 0 bases, there was a span of 13 bases. Germline loops: CDR1 SGHAT, CDR2 FQNNGV. CDR3 length: 17 amino acids. DNA of the CDR3: TGTGCCAGCAGCTGGGCCCGGGATCTCTCCTATAATTCACCCCTCCACTTT. Translation: CASSWARDLSYNSPLHF.

The V call is TRBV5-1, the J call TRBJ2-3, with 15 bases aligning to TRBD2. Looked up from germline, CDR1 is SGHRS and CDR2 is YFSETQ. With 3 bases clipped from V and 2 bases from J, the junction kept 4 bases outside the gene matches. CDR3 length equals 17 residues. CDR3 sequence reads: CASSWGTSGGPTDTQYF. CDR3 nucleotide sequence: TGCGCCAGCAGCTGGGGGACTAGCGGGGGGCCCACAGATACGCAGTATTTT.

The rearrangement links TRBV5-6 to TRBJ2-1; D not certain. The V end was cut by 1 base, the J end by 4 bases, with 6 bases between. Germline lookup yields CDR1 SGHDT and CDR2 YYEEEE. This CDR3 comprises 13 residues. This CDR3 is CASSLTSYNEQFF. As DNA, the CDR3 is TGTGCCAGCAGCTTGACCAGTTACAATGAGCAGTTCTTC.

This chain links TRBV7-2 with TRBJ2-3; D call uncertain. The CDR3 loop spans 13 amino acids. Trimming pared 2 bases from V and 2 bases from J, leaving 5 bases between. The V gene's germline CDR1 is SGHTA and CDR2 FQGNSA. The CDR3 spells CASSLFITDTQYF. The CDR3 DNA is TGTGCCAGCAGCTTATTCATCACAGATACGCAGTATTTT.

The chain links TRBV27 to TRBJ1-2, with D unclear. The germline gives CDR1 MNHEY, CDR2 SMNVEV (reference sequence). The germline V and J ends were trimmed by 3 bases and 8 bases, with 10 bases remaining between them. The length of the CDR3 is 12 residues. This CDR3 reads CASSFPGRGYTF. The CDR3 nucleotides are TGTGCCAGCAGTTTTCCCGGGAGAGGCTACACCTTC.

The genes are TRBV9 and TRBJ2-1, with D unresolved. This CDR3 spans 15 amino acids. Per the germline V gene, CDR1 is SGDLS and CDR2 is YYNGEE. V was cut by 3 bases and J by 6 bases, with 16 bases left in between. In nucleotides, the CDR3 is TGTGCCAGCAGCGACCACCCCGGGTTGGGCAATGAGCAGTTCTTC. Protein product: CASSDHPGLGNEQFF.

The chain links TRBV5-1 to TRBJ2-1, with 7 bases aligning to TRBD2. Germline V gene data show CDR1 as SGHRS and CDR2 as YFSETQ. This CDR3 is built from 16 residues. V trimming: 1 base; J trimming: 8 bases; junction bases outside the gene matches: 12. The CDR3 region is CASSLWGGSGIDEQFF. Here the CDR3 DNA reads TGCGCCAGCAGCTTGTGGGGGGGTTCGGGTATCGATGAGCAGTTCTTC. The full variable domain, rest sourced from reference TRBV5-1 and TRBJ2-1, is KAGVTQTPRYLIKTRGQQVTLSCSPISGHRSVSWYQQTPGQGLQFLFEYFSETQRNKGNFPGRFSGRQFSNSRSEMNVSTLELGDSALYLCASSLWGGSGIDEQFFGPGTRLTVL.

The rearrangement links TRBV12-1 to TRBJ2-2; the DNA was not used to check the table's D call, TRBD2. TRBV12-1 is described as a pseudogene. The CDR3 has 18 residues. The CDR3 DNA follows: TGTGCCAGCAGCATACCGGGACTAGCGGGGGAGGTCACCGGGGAGCTGTTTTTT. Its translation: CASSIPGLAGEVTGELFF.

The chain carries TRBV5-5 and TRBJ1-3, with TRBD1 identical over 8 bases. Per the germline V gene, CDR1 is SGHKS and CDR2 is YYEKEE (reference sequence). CDR3 length: 17 amino acids. The junction had 7 bases not matched to a gene; V was cut back by 0 bases and J by 2 bases. CDR3 DNA: TGTGCCAGCAGCTTGGCGAGTAACAGGGGGGCTGGAAACACCATATATTTT. This sequence encodes CASSLASNRGAGNTIYF.